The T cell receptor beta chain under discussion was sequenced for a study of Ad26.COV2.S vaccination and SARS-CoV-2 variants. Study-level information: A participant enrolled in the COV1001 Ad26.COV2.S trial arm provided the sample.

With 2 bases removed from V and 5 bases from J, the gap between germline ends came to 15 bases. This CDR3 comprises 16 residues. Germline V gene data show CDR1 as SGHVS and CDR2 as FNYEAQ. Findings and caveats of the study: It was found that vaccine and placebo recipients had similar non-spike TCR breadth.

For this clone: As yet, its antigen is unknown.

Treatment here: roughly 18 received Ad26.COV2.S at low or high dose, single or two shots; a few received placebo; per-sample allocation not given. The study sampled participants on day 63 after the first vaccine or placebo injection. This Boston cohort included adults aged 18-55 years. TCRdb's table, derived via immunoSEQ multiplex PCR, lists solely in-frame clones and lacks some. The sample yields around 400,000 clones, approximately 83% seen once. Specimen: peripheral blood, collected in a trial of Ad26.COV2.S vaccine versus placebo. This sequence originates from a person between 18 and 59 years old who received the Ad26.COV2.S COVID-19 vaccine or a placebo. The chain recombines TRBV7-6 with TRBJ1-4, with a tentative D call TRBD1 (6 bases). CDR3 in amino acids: CASSLNSFDRNEKLFF. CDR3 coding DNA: TGTGCCAGCAGCTTAAATAGCTTTGACAGGAATGAAAAACTGTTTTTT. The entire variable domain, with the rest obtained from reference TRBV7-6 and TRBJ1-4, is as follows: GAGVSQSPRYKVTKRGQDVALRCDPISGHVSLYWYRQALGQGPEFLTYFNYEAQQDKSGLPNDRFSAERPEGSISTLTIQRTEQRDSAMYRCASSLNSFDRNEKLFFGSGTQLSVL.